The next 24 T cell receptor beta chains were all read from a single sample in a study of T-cell memory formation after mild COVID-19. A single record per CDR3 protein comes from TCRdb applying MiXCR to the 5' RACE reads. The repertoire consists of about 390,000 distinct CDR3 sequences, with 15% to 20% occurring once and the leading ten covering 20% to 25%. The sample comprised PBMCs or a T cell subset sorted from them (not recorded which). The origin of the receptors is a young man who had mild COVID-19 (a few samples of this study predate the infection). Cell type and time point are not known.

The V and J genes are TRBV7-9 and TRBJ2-7; D is unclear. In germline, CDR1 is SEHNR, CDR2 FQNEAQ (reference sequence). The CDR3 spans 12 residues. V gave up 5 bases and J gave up 6 bases, with 11 bases separating them. In DNA, the CDR3 is TGTGCCAGCAGCGGGCTCACCTCCGAGCAGTACGTC. Translating gives CASSGLTSEQYV.

This clonotype was counted only a few times. The rearrangement links TRBV30 to TRBJ2-3; a possible D gene is TRBD1 (5 bases). Trimming removed 3 bases from V and 5 bases from J, with 6 bases in between. The CDR3 extends over 11 amino acids. CDR1 and CDR2 from the germline V gene are GTSNPN and SVGIG (reference sequence). The CDR3 bases are TGTGCCTGGAGCCAGGGAGATACGCAGTATTTT. Amino acid sequence: CAWSQGDTQYF.

This clonotype was detected only a few times. The rearrangement links TRBV5-1 to TRBJ1-1; D might be TRBD1 (6 bases). Trimming took 2 bases from V and 3 from J, leaving 11 bases between them. The germline CDR1 and CDR2 sequences are SGHRS and YFSETQ. The CDR3 length is 14 residues. CDR3 in amino acids: CASSLLGGHTEAFF. The DNA for the CDR3 is TGCGCCAGCAGCTTACTGGGGGGGCACACTGAAGCTTTCTTT.

The chain recombines TRBV6-1 with TRBJ2-7; 9 positions match TRBD1. Germline CDR1 MNHNS, CDR2 SASEGT. This CDR3 has 16 residues. Losses at the gene ends were 0 bases for V and 2 bases for J; bases not matched to a gene: 5. The CDR3 loop is CASSEAPGQGTYEQYF. In DNA form, the CDR3 reads TGTGCCAGCAGTGAAGCGCCGGGACAGGGAACCTACGAGCAGTACTTC.

This clonotype was picked up a small number of times. The gene calls are TRBV29-1 and TRBJ1-2; D not resolved. The V and J ends lost 0 bases and 2 bases respectively, with 7 bases between them. This CDR3 is built from 13 residues. Germline CDR1 and CDR2: SQVTM and ANQGSEA. The CDR3 protein is CSVEEGWNYGYTF. For the CDR3, the DNA is TGCAGCGTTGAAGAGGGGTGGAACTATGGCTACACCTTC.

The rearrangement joins TRBV6-6 to TRBJ2-1, with 11 bases aligning to TRBD1. Germline lookup yields CDR1 MNHNY and CDR2 SVGAGI (reference sequence). Unmatched junction bases numbered 15, after V lost 7 bases and J lost 16 bases. The CDR3 totals 14 residues. CDR3 DNA: TGTGCCAGCACCCTCCGGACAGGGGGCACCATATCTTTCTTC. Translating it yields CASTLRTGGTISFF.

V is TRBV15 and J is TRBJ2-1, with 7 bases aligning to TRBD1. This CDR3 spans 14 amino acids. Germline V CDR1 and CDR2: LNHNV, YYDKDF (reference sequence). The ends lost 8 bases at V and 3 bases at J; junction bases unmatched: 7. CDR3 sequence reads: CATADRVNYNEQFF. The DNA for the CDR3 is TGTGCCACCGCTGACAGGGTCAACTACAATGAGCAGTTCTTC.

This clonotype was observed at least ten times. This chain's CDR3 is CASSSRGRETQYF. As DNA, the CDR3 is TGTGCCAGCAGCTCCAGGGGTCGGGAGACCCAGTACTTC. The V and J genes are TRBV27 and TRBJ2-5; perhaps TRBD1 as D (6 bases). Germline V gene lookup returns CDR1 MNHEY and CDR2 SMNVEV (reference sequence). The CDR3 extends over 13 amino acids. V was shortened by 6 bases and J by 5 bases, with 13 bases between the two germline ends.

The gene calls are TRBV6-5 and TRBJ1-5, with a tentative D call TRBD1 (6 bases). The V gene's germline CDR1 is MNHEY and CDR2 SVGAGI. CDR3 length equals 17 residues. V was shortened by 0 bases and J by 1 base, with 13 bases between the two germline ends. In DNA form, the CDR3 reads TGTGCCAGCAGTTACTCGCAGCCAGGGGCGAGCAATCAGCCCCAGCATTTT. Its protein is CASSYSQPGASNQPQHF.

This clonotype appeared a few times. This chain connects TRBV19 to TRBJ2-2; no clear D. Trimming shortened V by 6 bases and J by 5 bases, and 7 bases separated the two germline ends. Germline V CDR1 and CDR2: LNHDA, SQIVND (reference sequence). This CDR3 is built from 12 residues. CDR3 DNA sequence: TGTGCCAGTAGGTTTAGTACCGGGGAGCTGTTTTTT. Its protein product is CASRFSTGELFF.

This clonotype has a handful of counts. The chain employs TRBV7-9 and TRBJ1-2; D ambiguous. Trimming left V 3 bases short and J 8 bases short, with 4 bases between. Germline assignment: CDR1 SEHNR and CDR2 FQNEAQ (reference sequence). This CDR3 comprises 10 residues. CDR3 coding DNA: TGTGCCAGCAGCTTGGGGGGCTACACCTTC. Residues: CASSLGGYTF.

This clonotype has more than one count but fewer than ten. The genes are TRBV5-1 and TRBJ2-3; 9 bases agree with TRBD2. Germline lookup yields CDR1 SGHRS and CDR2 YFSETQ. This CDR3 region has 14 residues. The J segment lost 6 bases and the V segment lost 3 bases, leaving 5 bases of the junction unmatched. CDR3 in amino acids: CASSYTTSGDTQYF. CDR3 nucleotides: TGCGCCAGCAGCTACACGACTAGCGGCGATACGCAGTATTTT.

This clonotype has only a few counts. This sequence joins TRBV9 and TRBJ1-2, with TRBD1 identical over 7 bases. Germline values: CDR1 SGDLS, CDR2 YYNGEE. There are 12 residues in the CDR3. V was pared by 6 bases and J by 7 bases, with 6 bases of the junction left unmatched. In DNA, the CDR3 is TGTGCCAGCACGGGACAGATGGTTGGCTACACCTTC. It specifies CASTGQMVGYTF. The full variable domain, rest sourced from reference TRBV9 and TRBJ1-2, is DSGVTQTPKHLITATGQRVTLRCSPRSGDLSVYWYQQSLDQGLQFLIQYYNGEERAKGNILERFSAQQFPDLHSELNLSSLELGDSALYFCASTGQMVGYTFGSGTRLTVV.

This clonotype was counted a few times. This chain links TRBV6-5 with TRBJ1-3; 9 bases are shared with TRBD1. The CDR3 runs 16 residues. J was trimmed by 2 bases and V by 2 bases; bases with no gene match: 4. Per germline, CDR1 MNHEY and CDR2 SVGAGI. CDR3 in DNA: TGTGCCAGCAGTTACGCGGGACAGGGTGCTGGAAACACCATATATTTT. It yields the protein CASSYAGQGAGNTIYF.

This chain joins TRBV7-2 and TRBJ1-3, with 8 bases identical to TRBD1. The CDR3 covers 15 residues. Germline CDR1 reads SGHTA; CDR2 reads FQGNSA. Losses at the gene ends were 6 bases for V and 2 bases for J; bases not matched to a gene: 6. The CDR3 protein is CASSPGQGPGNTIYF. CDR3 bases: TGTGCCAGCAGTCCTGGACAGGGCCCTGGAAACACCATATATTTT.

The sample holds many counts of this clonotype. This chain connects TRBV7-3 to TRBJ2-2; D gene ambiguous. The CDR3 spans 13 residues. The V gene's germline CDR1 is SGHTA and CDR2 FQGTGA. V was cut by 0 bases and J by 6 bases, with 5 bases left in between. This chain's CDR3 is CASSLTGPGELFF. The CDR3 region has the DNA TGTGCCAGCAGCTTAACTGGTCCCGGGGAGCTGTTTTTT.

In its sample, this clonotype was seen a few times. The V gene is TRBV5-1, the J gene TRBJ1-1; no clear D gene. Deletions cut 4 bases from V and 4 bases from J, with 11 bases between. There are 13 residues in the CDR3. Per germline, CDR1 SGHRS and CDR2 YFSETQ. The DNA for the CDR3 is TGCGCCAGCAGCCTTGGACTTGCCACTGAAGCTTTCTTT. Encoded protein: CASSLGLATEAFF.

This clonotype was found many times. The chain combines TRBV11-2 with TRBJ2-5; perhaps D is TRBD1 or TRBD2 (5 bases each). There are 13 residues in the CDR3. V lost 3 bases and J 0 bases, leaving 5 bases between the germline ends. Germline V CDR1 and CDR2: SGHAT, FQNNGV. DNA of the CDR3: TGTGCCAGCAGCTTGGGGGACCAAGAGACCCAGTACTTC. Protein: CASSLGDQETQYF. Together with reference TRBV11-2 and TRBJ2-5, the CDR3 gives the full variable domain: EAGVAQSPRYKIIEKRQSVAFWCNPISGHATLYWYQQILGQGPKLLIQFQNNGVVDDSQLPKDRFSAERLKGVDSTLKIQPAKLEDSAVYLCASSLGDQETQYFGPGTRLLVL.

This clonotype was counted at least ten times. This chain uses TRBV5-1 with TRBJ2-2; D is ambiguous. V lost 5 bases and J 5 bases, leaving 16 bases between the germline ends. Germline values: CDR1 SGHRS, CDR2 YFSETQ. The CDR3 has 15 amino acids. CDR3 protein: CASSPILGGTGELFF. DNA for the CDR3: TGCGCCAGCAGTCCCATTCTCGGCGGTACCGGGGAGCTGTTTTTT.

This clonotype was observed a handful of times. V is TRBV7-2 and J is TRBJ2-1; tentative D call: TRBD1 (6 bases). Germline CDR1 is SGHTA and CDR2 is FQGNSA. This CDR3 comprises 13 residues. V lost 7 bases to trimming and J lost 10 bases, with 17 bases between them. The CDR3 nucleotides read TGTGCCAGCACCCTAAACTTGGACAGCGAGCAGTTCTTC. Protein product: CASTLNLDSEQFF.

This chain connects TRBV5-6 to TRBJ1-5; TRBD1 matches at 11 bases. This CDR3 comprises 16 residues. V lost 4 bases to trimming and J lost 1 base; unmatched junction nucleotides: 4. Looked up from germline, CDR1 is SGHDT and CDR2 is YYEEEE. The CDR3 nucleotides are TGTGCCAGCAGCGGGACAGGGGGAACAAGCAATCAGCCCCAGCATTTT. Amino acid sequence: CASSGTGGTSNQPQHF.

There are a few counts of this clonotype. The chain combines TRBV9 with TRBJ2-7, with TRBD2 identical over 10 bases. Germline trimming cut 3 bases from V and 6 bases from J; bases unmatched to any gene: 9. Germline V gives CDR1 SGDLS, CDR2 YYNGEE. The CDR3 spans 15 residues. CDR3 nucleotide sequence: TGTGCCAGCAGCGCGTTAGCGGGGGGCCTCCCCGAGCAGTACTTC. Its protein is CASSALAGGLPEQYF. The full variable domain, completed using reference TRBV9 and TRBJ2-7, is DSGVTQTPKHLITATGQRVTLRCSPRSGDLSVYWYQQSLDQGLQFLIQYYNGEERAKGNILERFSAQQFPDLHSELNLSSLELGDSALYFCASSALAGGLPEQYFGPGTRLTVT.

V usage is TRBV5-1 and J usage is TRBJ1-2; the match to TRBD1 covers 9 bases. V was clipped by 4 bases and J by 4 bases; unmatched bases: 8. This CDR3 is built from 15 residues. Germline V gives CDR1 SGHRS, CDR2 YFSETQ. Here the CDR3 reads CASSPYRGPTYGYTF. For the CDR3, the DNA is TGCGCCAGCAGCCCTTACAGGGGGCCTACCTATGGCTACACCTTC.

This clonotype was counted many times. This chain joins TRBV20-1 and TRBJ1-1; no reliable D call. V gave up 6 bases and J gave up 1 base, with 12 bases separating them. Germline V gene sequence: CDR1 DFQATT, CDR2 SNEGSKA (reference sequence). The CDR3 has 13 amino acids. CDR3 coding DNA: TGCAGTGCCCCCAGTGTGGCGAACACTGAAGCTTTCTTT. Protein product: CSAPSVANTEAFF.